Below are 11 T cell receptor beta chains sequenced from a single sample in a study of blood T cell repertoires in COVID-19. TCRdb keeps only in-frame clones here, not all; method: immunoSEQ multiplex PCR. The sample consists of about 180,000 clones, less than 85% of them appearing once. Sequencing was done on a sample of peripheral blood. The receptors stem from a human donor in a cohort sampled during active COVID-19.

The chain is built from TRBV6-5 and TRBJ1-6; possible D gene TRBD1, 6 bases. CDR3 length equals 13 residues. Trimming removed 7 bases at V and 9 bases at J, with 13 bases between. The germline V gene has CDR1 MNHEY and CDR2 SVGAGI. The CDR3 sequence is CASNQGNASPLHF. The DNA of the CDR3 is TGTGCCAGCAATCAGGGGAACGCTTCACCCCTCCACTTT.

The V gene is TRBV2, the J gene TRBJ1-5; D not resolved. There are 15 residues in the CDR3. With 4 bases removed from V and 1 base from J, the gap between germline ends came to 11 bases. Germline-derived CDR1 and CDR2 are SNHLY and FYNNEI. The CDR3 sequence: CASSARLGSNQPQHF. Written as DNA, the CDR3 is TGTGCCAGCAGTGCACGGCTAGGAAGCAATCAGCCCCAGCATTTT.

This chain joins TRBV5-1 and TRBJ1-1, with D perhaps TRBD1 (6 bases). The germline gives CDR1 SGHRS, CDR2 YFSETQ. Trimming removed 2 bases at V and 2 bases at J, with 10 bases between. CDR3 length: 14 amino acids. In DNA form, the CDR3 reads TGCGCCAGCAGCTTCGGGACACTTAACACTGAAGCTTTCTTT. It encodes CASSFGTLNTEAFF.

This rearrangement joins TRBV5-5 to TRBJ1-1; D is perhaps TRBD1 (5 bases). The V end was cut by 3 bases, the J end by 4 bases, with 25 bases between. The CDR3 runs 18 residues. Germline CDR1 reads SGHKS; CDR2 reads YYEKEE (reference sequence). CDR3 bases: TGTGCCAGCAGCTCGCGGGGGACCGGAGTAAAGTGGGTCACTGAAGCTTTCTTT. It yields the protein CASSSRGTGVKWVTEAFF.

This chain joins TRBV2 and TRBJ1-5, with a possible D match to TRBD1 (6 bases). Looked up from germline, CDR1 is SNHLY and CDR2 is FYNNEI. The CDR3 runs 18 residues. Trimming removed 4 bases from V and 1 base from J, with 20 bases in between. This CDR3 reads CASSGPGTSGSSNQPQHF. The CDR3 DNA reads as TGTGCCAGCAGTGGACCCGGGACAAGTGGGTCAAGCAATCAGCCCCAGCATTTT.

The chain uses TRBV27 and TRBJ2-7; tentatively, D is TRBD2 (7 bases). V dropped 6 bases and J dropped 1 base, with 19 bases sitting between them. Germline CDR1 MNHEY, CDR2 SMNVEV (reference sequence). This CDR3 has 16 residues. The DNA of the CDR3 is TGTGCCAGCAGCCGGTTAGGGGGGGCCGGGTCCTACGAGCAGTACTTC. Translating gives CASSRLGGAGSYEQYF.

This clone was seen just once. The chain joins TRBV7-8 to TRBJ1-1; the match to TRBD1 covers 7 bases. This CDR3 spans 15 amino acids. J gave up 2 bases and V 5 bases, and 8 bases lay outside the gene matches. CDR1 and CDR2 (germline): SGHVS, FQNEAQ. The CDR3 DNA reads as TGTGCCAGCAGCCTCAGTCGGGACAGTAACACTGAAGCTTTCTTT. Translation: CASSLSRDSNTEAFF.

V usage is TRBV5-1 and J usage is TRBJ2-7; 14 bases align to TRBD2. CDR1 is SGHRS and CDR2 is YFSETQ in the germline V gene. Trimming took 0 bases from V and 6 from J; bases not matched to a gene: 8. This CDR3 is 17 amino acids long. Written as DNA, the CDR3 is TGCGCCAGCAGCTTGGGGACTAGCGGGGGGTCCCCAAGCGAGCAGTACTTC. It yields the protein CASSLGTSGGSPSEQYF.

The V call is TRBV11-3, the J call TRBJ2-2; no definite D call. Trimming removed 5 bases at V and 4 bases at J, with 8 bases between. Germline CDR1 is SGHNT and CDR2 is YENEEA. The CDR3 runs 13 residues. CDR3 in amino acids: CASSPTLTGELFF. The CDR3 bases are TGTGCCAGCAGCCCTACTCTCACCGGGGAGCTGTTTTTT.

The CDR3 loop reads CASSSRNPGGSYTF. In nucleotides, the CDR3 is TGTGCCAGCAGTTCTCGCAACCCCGGGGGGAGCTACACCTTC. The rearrangement links TRBV2 to TRBJ1-2; D possibly corresponds to TRBD1 (5 bases). Trimming removed 5 bases from V and 9 bases from J, with 19 bases in between. Germline loops: CDR1 SNHLY, CDR2 FYNNEI. This CDR3 has 14 amino acids.

This rearrangement joins TRBV5-1 to TRBJ2-7; D is possibly TRBD1 (6 bases). This CDR3 spans 12 amino acids. Germline assignment: CDR1 SGHRS and CDR2 YFSETQ. Deletions cut 0 bases from V and 9 bases from J, with 10 bases between. The CDR3 is CASSLGGRGQYF. The CDR3 nucleotides read TGCGCCAGCAGCTTGGGGGGGCGCGGGCAGTACTTC.